A single sample is the source of the 8 T cell receptor beta chains below, sequenced in a study of cytomegalovirus exposure and HLA in healthy donors. Profiled with immunoSEQ multiplex PCR; TCRdb holds only in-frame clones, not every one. Among tens of thousands of clones listed, roughly 90% were seen once. The sample consisted of PBMCs. Receptor source: a man aged 25-45 years in good health and CMV-seronegative.

The rearrangement links TRBV9 to TRBJ2-5; 8 bases are a match to TRBD2. CDR3 length equals 15 residues. V trimming: 4 bases; J trimming: 5 bases; junction bases outside the gene matches: 10. The germline V gene has CDR1 SGDLS and CDR2 YYNGEE. As DNA, the CDR3 is TGTGCCAGCAGCAAAAGACCGGGACTAGAGGAGACCCAGTACTTC. Translating gives CASSKRPGLEETQYF.

The genes are TRBV5-5 and TRBJ1-2, with TRBD1 matching 11 bases. The J segment lost 4 bases and the V segment lost 3 bases, leaving 11 bases of the junction unmatched. The CDR3 runs to 17 residues. Germline CDR1 reads SGHKS; CDR2 reads YYEKEE (reference sequence). In nucleotides, the CDR3 is TGTGCCAGCAGCTGGGACGCCGGGACAGGGGGTTTCTATGGCTACACCTTC. It yields the protein CASSWDAGTGGFYGYTF.

Here the CDR3 DNA reads TGCGCCAGCAGCCCATCCGGAAGGGGGAACACCGGGGAGCTGTTTTTT. Amino acids: CASSPSGRGNTGELFF. This chain uses TRBV5-1 with TRBJ2-2; the D gene is possibly TRBD1 (5 bases). V lost 4 bases and J lost 1, with 14 bases in between. This CDR3 has 16 residues. The germline CDR1 and CDR2 sequences are SGHRS and YFSETQ.

This chain joins TRBV9 and TRBJ2-2, with 7 bases that match TRBD1. CDR1 and CDR2 (germline): SGDLS, YYNGEE. The CDR3 extends over 15 amino acids. V was pared by 2 bases and J by 7 bases, with 8 bases of the junction left unmatched. Here the CDR3 reads CASSVSIQGHGELFF. CDR3 nucleotide sequence: TGTGCCAGCAGCGTTAGTATACAGGGGCACGGGGAGCTGTTTTTT.

In its sample, this clone was seen once. The chain is built from TRBV5-1 and TRBJ2-3; tentative D call: TRBD1 (5 bases). CDR1 and CDR2 from the germline V gene are SGHRS and YFSETQ. This CDR3 is 17 amino acids long. V lost 0 bases and J lost 4, with 18 bases in between. CDR3 in DNA: TGCGCCAGCAGCTTGGACGTCCGACAGAAGAATGCAGATACGCAGTATTTT. Protein sequence: CASSLDVRQKNADTQYF.

The V and J genes are TRBV7-2 and TRBJ2-7; a possible D gene is TRBD1 (6 bases). Germline assignment: CDR1 SGHTA and CDR2 FQGNSA. This CDR3 region has 12 residues. Trimming removed 4 bases from V and 3 bases from J, with 7 bases in between. CDR3 nucleotides: TGTGCCAGCAGCTCGACAGGCTACGAGCAGTACTTC. It translates to CASSSTGYEQYF.

V is TRBV6-1 and J is TRBJ2-2; D is uncertain. The V end was cut by 0 bases, the J end by 5 bases, with 7 bases between. The CDR3 covers 14 residues. Germline loops: CDR1 MNHNS, CDR2 SASEGT. DNA of the CDR3: TGTGCCAGCAGTGAAGCTATGGCAACCGGGGAGCTGTTTTTT. The encoded protein is CASSEAMATGELFF.

This clone has a single count. The rearrangement links TRBV29-1 to TRBJ2-7, with D uncertain. Germline CDR1 is SQVTM and CDR2 is ANQGSEA. Trimming removed 5 bases from V and 4 bases from J, with 15 bases in between. This CDR3 is 13 amino acids long. The CDR3 region is CSVKRPGQYEQYF. In nucleotides, the CDR3 is TGCAGCGTTAAAAGGCCGGGTCAATACGAGCAGTACTTC.